This passage covers 18 T cell receptor beta chains from one sample sequenced in a study of blood T cell repertoires in COVID-19. Some clones are missing from TCRdb's copy, which holds only in-frame ones; the method was immunoSEQ multiplex PCR. The sample has 110,000 or so clones, about 90% seen once. The sample consisted of peripheral blood. The receptor set was obtained from a woman between 50 and 59 years old with acute or convalescent COVID-19.

The chain joins TRBV14 to TRBJ2-3; D may be TRBD1 (6 bases). The germline V gene encodes CDR1 SGHDN and CDR2 FVKESK. The CDR3 consists of 12 residues. Trimming removed 8 bases from V and 6 bases from J, with 12 bases in between. CDR3: CASLGTLDTQYF. Here the CDR3 DNA reads TGTGCCAGCCTTGGGACACTTGATACGCAGTATTTT.

The V call is TRBV27, the J call TRBJ2-7, with 9 nucleotides matching TRBD1. CDR3 length: 17 residues. Germline V lookup: CDR1 MNHEY, CDR2 SMNVEV (reference sequence). Unmatched junction bases numbered 11, after V lost 3 bases and J lost 2 bases. CDR3 amino acids: CASSLHYRGPSTYEQYF. The CDR3 bases are TGTGCCAGCAGTTTGCACTACAGGGGGCCCTCGACCTACGAGCAGTACTTC.

This clone was seen a single time. V gene TRBV5-6 combines with J gene TRBJ1-2; 9 bases align to TRBD1. The CDR3 runs 16 residues. Trimming took 5 bases from V and 3 from J; bases not matched to a gene: 11. The germline V gene encodes CDR1 SGHDT and CDR2 YYEEEE. Here the CDR3 DNA reads TGTGCCAGCAGATTGTACAGGGGGCGCGGGGACTATGGCTACACCTTC. Encoded protein: CASRLYRGRGDYGYTF.

The CDR3 DNA sequence: TGTGCCAGTGGGACTCGACTGGGCGAGCAGTACTTC. Translation: CASGTRLGEQYF. The chain is built from TRBV12-3 or TRBV12-4 and TRBJ2-7; D might be TRBD2 (6 bases). Trimming removed 9 bases at V and 6 bases at J, with 15 bases between. This CDR3 contains 12 residues.

This chain uses TRBV15 with TRBJ1-1, with 7 bases aligning to TRBD1. CDR3 length: 18 residues. Germline assignment: CDR1 LNHNV and CDR2 YYDKDF (reference sequence). V was pared by 0 bases and J by 3 bases, with 13 bases of the junction left unmatched. CDR3 bases: TGTGCCACCAGCAGAGAGCGGCTTTACCAGGGGGTTTACACTGAAGCTTTCTTT. Amino acids: CATSRERLYQGVYTEAFF.

The chain has TRBV18 and TRBJ1-1; no firm D call. The V gene's germline CDR1 is KGHSH and CDR2 LQKENI. The CDR3 totals 12 residues. Trimming shortened V by 5 bases and J by 2 bases, and 6 bases separated the two germline ends. CDR3 protein: CASSATNTEAFF. CDR3 nucleotide sequence: TGTGCCAGCTCAGCGACAAACACTGAAGCTTTCTTT. The variable domain in full, with the rest retrieved from reference TRBV18 and TRBJ1-1, is NAGVMQNPRHLVRRRGQEARLRCSPMKGHSHVYWYRQLPEEGLKFMVYLQKENIIDESGMPKERFSAEFPKEGPSILRIQQVVRGDSAAYFCASSATNTEAFFGQGTRLTVV.

This clone has more than one count but fewer than ten. This rearrangement joins TRBV7-3 to TRBJ2-2, with 10 bases fitting TRBD1. Trimming at V came to 5 bases and at J to 6 bases, leaving 12 bases not matched to a gene. Germline lookup yields CDR1 SGHTA and CDR2 FQGTGA. This CDR3 comprises 17 residues. The CDR3 here is CASSPVPGQGYAGELFF. The DNA of the CDR3 is TGTGCCAGCAGCCCAGTCCCGGGACAGGGGTATGCCGGGGAGCTGTTTTTT.

This clone came up a few times. The gene calls are TRBV29-1 and TRBJ1-5, with D uncertain. Germline CDR1 reads SQVTM; CDR2 reads ANQGSEA. This CDR3 contains 14 residues. V gave up 6 bases and J gave up 0 bases, with 12 bases separating them. The CDR3 DNA sequence: TGCAGCGTCAAGGCGGGGAATAGCAATCAGCCCCAGCATTTT. Translated: CSVKAGNSNQPQHF.

For the CDR3, the DNA is TGTGCCAGCAGCAGTGATATCAGGGGTTTTGTTGAGACCCAGTACTTC. It codes for CASSSDIRGFVETQYF. This chain uses TRBV25-1 with TRBJ2-5, with TRBD1 as a possible D gene (6 bases). V dropped 6 bases and J dropped 5 bases, with 22 bases sitting between them. Germline V gene sequence: CDR1 MGHDK, CDR2 SYGVNS. This CDR3 spans 16 amino acids.

The genes are TRBV12-3 or TRBV12-4 and TRBJ2-5, with D uncertain. The CDR3 has 12 amino acids. V lost 8 bases and J 5 bases, leaving 12 bases between the germline ends. The CDR3 sequence is CASRSAQETQYF. CDR3 sequence (DNA): TGTGCCAGCCGCAGTGCCCAGGAGACCCAGTACTTC.

This clone was found once. The J gene is TRBJ1-2, the V gene TRBV5-4; D may be TRBD1 (6 bases). Trimming shortened V by 1 base and J by 8 bases, and 15 bases separated the two germline ends. Germline V lookup: CDR1 SGHNT, CDR2 YYREEE (reference sequence). The CDR3 extends over 14 amino acids. This CDR3 reads CASSLMSKGEGYTF. For the CDR3, the DNA is TGTGCCAGCAGCTTGATGTCAAAGGGGGAGGGCTACACCTTC. Supplemented by reference TRBV5-4 and TRBJ1-2, the full variable domain reads ETGVTQSPTHLIKTRGQQVTLRCSSQSGHNTVSWYQQALGQGPQFIFQYYREEENGRGNFPPRFSGLQFPNYSSELNVNALELDDSALYLCASSLMSKGEGYTFGSGTRLTVV.

CDR3 in amino acids: CASSLAGQPATNEKLFF. CDR3 coding DNA: TGTGCCAGCAGCTTAGCGGGACAGCCTGCAACTAATGAAAAACTGTTTTTT. The chain employs TRBV7-9 and TRBJ1-4; 7 bases are a match to TRBD1. The CDR3 has 17 residues. Germline V gives CDR1 SEHNR, CDR2 FQNEAQ (reference sequence). The V and J ends lost 0 bases and 0 bases, in that order; junction bases with no gene match: 4.

The rearrangement joins TRBV4-3 to TRBJ2-6, with 11 bases fitting TRBD2. V was pared by 1 base and J by 0 bases, with 8 bases of the junction left unmatched. Germline V lookup: CDR1 LGHNA, CDR2 YSLEER. This CDR3 has 20 residues. CDR3: CASSQVAGLAALSGANVLTF. CDR3 in DNA: TGCGCCAGCAGCCAAGTCGCGGGACTAGCGGCCCTCTCTGGGGCCAACGTCCTGACTTTC.

This clone was recorded only once. CDR3 in DNA: TGTGCCAGCACCCTGGAGATTGGGTGGCAGAACTATGGCTACACCTTC. Translating gives CASTLEIGWQNYGYTF. This rearrangement joins TRBV3-1 (or the pseudogene TRBV3-2) to TRBJ1-2, with D unclear. The V gene's germline CDR1 is LGHDT and CDR2 YNNKEL (reference sequence). Between the trimmed V and J ends, which lost 7 bases and 2 bases, there was a span of 20 bases. The CDR3 runs to 16 residues.

This clone occurred a few times. This chain links TRBV4-3 with TRBJ2-1; 8 bases are shared with TRBD2. CDR3 length: 16 amino acids. Germline CDR1 and CDR2: LGHNA and YSLEER. The ends lost 0 bases at V and 9 bases at J; junction bases unmatched: 10. The CDR3 is CASSQERILAGGEQFF. As DNA, the CDR3 is TGCGCCAGCAGCCAAGAACGAATCCTAGCGGGCGGTGAGCAGTTCTTC.

The CDR3 region has the DNA TGTGCCAGTTCCCAGGGGTGGAATGAGCAGTTCTTC. Its translation: CASSQGWNEQFF. The V and J genes are TRBV6-5 and TRBJ2-1, with D tentatively TRBD1 (6 bases). The CDR3 runs 12 residues. V was pared by 9 bases and J by 7 bases, with 13 bases between. CDR1 is MNHEY and CDR2 is SVGAGI in the germline V gene.

The sample holds one count of this clone. The DNA of the CDR3 is TGTGCCAGCAGCCCGGGACAGGGTGCGGGTAATTCACCCCTCCACTTT. The encoded protein is CASSPGQGAGNSPLHF. The chain uses TRBV5-6 and TRBJ1-6; 9 bases are a match to TRBD1. The CDR3 is made up of 16 amino acids. With 4 bases clipped from V and 6 bases from J, the junction kept 8 bases outside the gene matches. The germline CDR1 and CDR2 sequences are SGHDT and YYEEEE.

This chain connects TRBV2 to TRBJ1-5; D not resolved. V was shortened by 8 bases and J by 0 bases, with 11 bases between the two germline ends. The germline V gene has CDR1 SNHLY and CDR2 FYNNEI. This CDR3 has 14 amino acids. CDR3 amino acids: CASQKGGSNQPQHF. CDR3 nucleotide sequence: TGTGCCAGCCAAAAGGGAGGTAGCAATCAGCCCCAGCATTTT.